These T cell receptor beta chains were read from a single sample in a study of shared clonotypes between healthy human individuals. The table came from immunoSEQ multiplex PCR; TCRdb's copy has only in-frame clones and leaves some out. The data contain a few million clones, just over 90% of them singletons. Specimen: naive CD4+ T cells sorted from blood. These TCRs come from a man aged 18 to 30 in good health. Both conserved end residues are part of each CDR3. Each record gives: J gene, D gene, V gene, clone size, CDR3 protein, CDR3 DNA. The D gene is left open where the match is weak. Not every row has a clone size; where given, it reads once, few, many or a size class.

j_gene: TRBJ2-2; d_gene: -; v_gene: TRBV7-9; abundance: once; CDR3aa: CASSFFGTDGELFF; CDR3nt: TGTGCCAGCAGCTTCTTCGGGACGGACGGGGAGCTGTTTTTT
j_gene: TRBJ2-2; d_gene: TRBD2; v_gene: TRBV6-5; abundance: -; CDR3aa: CASSYSGGSSPGELFF; CDR3nt: TGTGCCAGCAGTTACTCCGGGGGGTCCAGTCCCGGGGAGCTGTTTTTT
j_gene: TRBJ2-7; d_gene: -; v_gene: TRBV5-1; abundance: -; CDR3aa: CASSPSTTLGDEQYF; CDR3nt: TGCGCCAGCAGCCCCTCGACGACCCTCGGGGACGAGCAGTACTTC
j_gene: TRBJ2-1; d_gene: -; v_gene: TRBV4-3; abundance: -; CDR3aa: CASSPSGTNNEQFF; CDR3nt: TGCGCCAGCAGCCCGTCCGGGACCAACAATGAGCAGTTCTTC
j_gene: TRBJ2-7; d_gene: TRBD1; v_gene: TRBV6-1; abundance: -; CDR3aa: CAIKWGQVTYEQYF; CDR3nt: TGTGCCATTAAGTGGGGACAGGTGACCTACGAGCAGTACTTC
j_gene: TRBJ2-2; d_gene: -; v_gene: TRBV27; abundance: -; CDR3aa: CASSLSLTLTGELFF; CDR3nt: TGTGCCAGCAGTTTATCCCTAACCCTCACCGGGGAGCTGTTTTTT
j_gene: TRBJ2-5; d_gene: TRBD1; v_gene: TRBV2; abundance: -; CDR3aa: CASMNRGETQYF; CDR3nt: TGTGCCAGCATGAACAGGGGGGAGACCCAGTACTTC
j_gene: TRBJ1-6; d_gene: TRBD1; v_gene: TRBV6-5; abundance: -; CDR3aa: CASRTTGGPAPLHF; CDR3nt: TGTGCCAGCAGAACCACAGGGGGCCCTGCACCCCTCCACTTT
j_gene: TRBJ1-1; d_gene: -; v_gene: TRBV18; abundance: -; CDR3aa: CASSPLGERTEAFF; CDR3nt: TGTGCCAGCTCCCCCCTGGGGGAAAGGACTGAAGCTTTCTTT
j_gene: TRBJ1-3; d_gene: -; v_gene: TRBV10-1; abundance: few; CDR3aa: CASSDGWGGNTIYF; CDR3nt: TGCGCCAGCAGTGACGGGTGGGGAGGAAACACCATATATTTT
j_gene: TRBJ2-7; d_gene: TRBD1; v_gene: TRBV4-1; abundance: once; CDR3aa: CASSQDRSRGLQVYEQYF; CDR3nt: TGCGCCAGCAGCCAAGATCGATCCAGGGGGCTTCAGGTCTACGAGCAGTACTTC
j_gene: TRBJ2-5; d_gene: TRBD1; v_gene: TRBV12-5; abundance: -; CDR3aa: CASGLDSGGGETQYF; CDR3nt: TGTGCTAGTGGTTTGGATTCAGGGGGCGGTGAGACCCAGTACTTC
j_gene: TRBJ2-5; d_gene: TRBD1; v_gene: TRBV13; abundance: -; CDR3aa: CASSLGTGGQETQYF; CDR3nt: TGTGCCAGCAGCTTAGGGACAGGGGGCCAAGAGACCCAGTACTTC
j_gene: TRBJ1-3; d_gene: -; v_gene: TRBV5-1; abundance: -; CDR3aa: CASSANGQLSSGNTIYF; CDR3nt: TGCGCCAGCAGCGCGAATGGACAACTGAGCTCTGGAAACACCATATATTTT
j_gene: TRBJ2-7; d_gene: -; v_gene: TRBV7-9; abundance: -; CDR3aa: CASSLGETYEQYF; CDR3nt: TGTGCCAGCAGCTTAGGGGAGACCTACGAGCAGTACTTC
j_gene: TRBJ1-3; d_gene: -; v_gene: TRBV30; abundance: -; CDR3aa: CAWSQGYTIYF; CDR3nt: TGTGCCTGGAGTCAGGGATACACCATATATTTT
j_gene: TRBJ2-1; d_gene: -; v_gene: TRBV11-3; abundance: -; CDR3aa: CASSLVTTGLNEQFF; CDR3nt: TGTGCCAGCAGCTTAGTAACGACAGGCCTCAATGAGCAGTTCTTC
j_gene: TRBJ1-2; d_gene: -; v_gene: TRBV27; abundance: -; CDR3aa: CASSLRGEGESSYTF; CDR3nt: TGTGCCAGCAGTTTAAGGGGGGAGGGAGAGAGCAGCTACACCTTC
j_gene: TRBJ2-1; d_gene: -; v_gene: TRBV5-6; abundance: -; CDR3aa: CASSFRTSAPTGQFF; CDR3nt: TGTGCCAGCAGCTTTCGCACTAGTGCCCCGACTGGGCAGTTCTTC
j_gene: TRBJ2-7; d_gene: -; v_gene: TRBV2; abundance: -; CDR3aa: CASRRIQNIVEQYF; CDR3nt: TGTGCCAGCAGGCGTATCCAAAATATCGTCGAGCAGTACTTC
j_gene: TRBJ2-1; d_gene: TRBD1; v_gene: TRBV5-1; abundance: -; CDR3aa: CASTWGQGEGEQFF; CDR3nt: TGCGCCAGCACGTGGGGACAGGGGGAAGGAGAGCAGTTCTTC
j_gene: TRBJ1-2; d_gene: -; v_gene: TRBV29-1; abundance: once; CDR3aa: CSVAQAGNYGYTF; CDR3nt: TGCAGCGTTGCCCAAGCAGGGAACTATGGCTACACCTTC
j_gene: TRBJ2-7; d_gene: TRBD1; v_gene: TRBV12-5; abundance: once; CDR3aa: CASGLGTGVSYEQYF; CDR3nt: TGTGCTAGTGGTTTGGGGACAGGGGTCTCCTACGAGCAGTACTTC
j_gene: TRBJ2-1; d_gene: -; v_gene: TRBV7-6; abundance: -; CDR3aa: CASSQTRDPSYNEQFF; CDR3nt: TGTGCCAGCAGTCAAACTCGTGACCCCTCCTACAATGAGCAGTTCTTC
j_gene: TRBJ2-7; d_gene: TRBD1; v_gene: TRBV5-1; abundance: -; CDR3aa: CASSLDDRAGEQYF; CDR3nt: TGCGCCAGCAGCTTGGACGACAGGGCGGGCGAGCAGTACTTC